This T cell receptor (beta chain) is from a study of CD8 T cells in ankylosing spondylitis. In this sample, this clonotype turned up a few times. What it recognizes is unknown. Findings of the study overall: Clones linked with disease were CD8+ and fairly uncommon in the peripheral blood. Seemingly distinctive of ankylosing spondylitis blood was a TCR beta motif formed by eight highly homologous variants.

MiXCR, applied by TCRdb to the 5' RACE reads, yields one record per CDR3 protein. The sample consists of roughly 700,000 distinct CDR3 sequences, 15% to 20% of them appearing once. This CDR3 is built from 12 residues. J was trimmed by 12 bases and V by 1 base; bases with no gene match: 3. The germline gives CDR1 DFQATT, CDR2 SNEGSKA (reference sequence). The sample was blood, either unsorted or a sorted T cell fraction (not recorded which). This clonotype was sampled from a male donor with ankylosing spondylitis. The gene calls are TRBV20-1 and TRBJ2-1, with TRBD1 identical over 10 bases. CDR3: CSARVRTGGQFF. As DNA, the CDR3 is TGCAGTGCTAGAGTTCGGACAGGGGGGCAGTTCTTC.